These 14 T cell receptor beta chains were sequenced from one sample in a study of technical replicates of blood from a handful of donors. Repertoires were generated with immunoSEQ multiplex PCR, while TCRdb's copy carries only in-frame clones and drops some. The data hold 50,000 to 70,000 clones, with about 88% observed a single time. Sequenced input: PBMCs. The receptors here all came from a human donor in good health. Some clones in this sample may be carry-over from other donors' samples.

This chain joins TRBV5-1 and TRBJ1-1; 8 bases are shared with TRBD1. The CDR3 is 13 amino acids. Germline V gene lookup returns CDR1 SGHRS and CDR2 YFSETQ. The junction had 3 bases not matched to a gene; V was cut back by 4 bases and J by 4 bases. CDR3 in DNA: TGCGCCAGCAGCCAACAGGGGGGCACTGAAGCTTTCTTT. Its translation: CASSQQGGTEAFF.

This chain links TRBV5-6 with TRBJ1-2; D may be TRBD1 (6 bases). Trimming shortened V by 1 base and J by 7 bases, and 20 bases separated the two germline ends. This CDR3 is 16 amino acids long. CDR1 and CDR2 from the germline V gene are SGHDT and YYEEEE. The CDR3 loop is CASSLSGHPLGIGYTF. CDR3 coding DNA: TGTGCCAGCAGCTTGTCGGGACACCCGTTGGGTATTGGCTACACCTTC.

The chain links TRBV6-5 to TRBJ1-2, with a weak D call TRBD1 (6 bases). The germline CDR1 and CDR2 sequences are MNHEY and SVGAGI. Trimming pared 4 bases from V and 6 bases from J, leaving 6 bases between. The CDR3 runs to 11 residues. The CDR3 DNA reads TGTGCCAGCAGTTCAGGGGATGGCTACACCTTC. Translating gives CASSSGDGYTF.

The chain combines TRBV27 with TRBJ1-5, with TRBD1 matching over 8 bases. The CDR3 extends over 14 amino acids. After removal of 6 bases from V and 2 bases from J, the junction contained 3 bases not matched to a gene. Germline CDR1 and CDR2: MNHEY and SMNVEV (reference sequence). The CDR3 DNA is TGTGCCAGCAGCCTGACAGGGGGCAATCAGCCCCAGCATTTT. Amino acid sequence: CASSLTGGNQPQHF.

CDR3 sequence (DNA): TGTGCCAGCTCCGACAGGGGGCTGATTAGTGGCTACACCTTC. This gives the protein CASSDRGLISGYTF. The chain combines TRBV6-5 with TRBJ1-2; 10 nucleotides line up with TRBD1. The CDR3 sequence is 14 residues long. V dropped 8 bases and J dropped 7; count of bases not matched to a gene: 10. CDR1 MNHEY and CDR2 SVGAGI come from the germline V gene.

The genes are TRBV5-8 and TRBJ2-5, with 8 bases lining up with TRBD2. Germline V CDR1 and CDR2: SGHTS, YDEGEE. This CDR3 has 16 amino acids. The trim removed 0 bases at V and 4 bases at J, leaving 8 bases unmatched. The CDR3 bases are TGTGCCAGCAGCTTGGGGTTTGCGGGAGGAGGAGAGACCCAGTACTTC. This sequence encodes CASSLGFAGGGETQYF.

This chain uses TRBV4-3 with TRBJ1-2, with unresolved D. This CDR3 has 15 amino acids. Germline CDR1 and CDR2: LGHNA and YSLEER. V gave up 0 bases and J gave up 4 bases, with 12 bases separating them. The CDR3 sequence is CASSQDWAEGYGYTF. CDR3 nucleotide sequence: TGCGCCAGCAGCCAAGATTGGGCGGAGGGCTATGGCTACACCTTC.

This clone was found once. This chain uses TRBV5-1 with TRBJ2-5, with 14 positions matching TRBD2. V was pared by 3 bases and J by 3 bases, with 10 bases of the junction left unmatched. The CDR3 spans 18 residues. Germline CDR1 reads SGHRS; CDR2 reads YFSETQ. In DNA, the CDR3 is TGCGCCAGCAGCTCCCGTCCCGGGACTAGCGGGAGTGAAGAGACCCAGTACTTC. It encodes CASSSRPGTSGSEETQYF.

This sequence joins TRBV7-6 and TRBJ2-1, with 8 bases aligning to TRBD2. CDR3 length: 17 residues. Looked up from germline, CDR1 is SGHVS and CDR2 is FNYEAQ. V lost 1 base and J lost 2; bases outside the gene matches: 7. DNA of the CDR3: TGTGCCAGCAGCTTAGTCATCGGGAGGGCCGCCTACAATGAGCAGTTCTTC. It encodes CASSLVIGRAAYNEQFF.

The rearrangement links TRBV15 to TRBJ2-7; tentative D call: TRBD2 (6 bases). The length of the CDR3 is 13 residues. V lost 4 bases, J lost 12 bases, and 19 bases lay in between. From germline, CDR1 is LNHNV and CDR2 YYDKDF (reference sequence). The DNA for the CDR3 is TGTGCCACCAGCACCCGCCCGGGGCGGGACCCGTACTTC. The encoded protein is CATSTRPGRDPYF.

The chain has TRBV5-6 and TRBJ1-1; no clear D gene. Germline lookup yields CDR1 SGHDT and CDR2 YYEEEE. Trimming removed 0 bases at V and 1 base at J, with 7 bases between. This CDR3 spans 14 amino acids. In nucleotides, the CDR3 is TGTGCCAGCAGCTTGGTTGGAGAGAACACTGAAGCTTTCTTT. It is translated as CASSLVGENTEAFF.

In its sample, this clone was seen a few times. The genes are TRBV19 and TRBJ2-4, with 13 bases fitting TRBD2. The V and J ends lost 6 bases and 8 bases, in that order; junction bases with no gene match: 7. The CDR3 has 15 residues. Germline lookup yields CDR1 LNHDA and CDR2 SQIVND (reference sequence). The DNA of the CDR3 is TGTGCCAGTAGACTAGGACTAGCGGGAGAATACATTCAGTACTTC. This sequence encodes CASRLGLAGEYIQYF.

The chain has TRBV5-1 and TRBJ1-1; D may be TRBD1 (5 bases). Germline V gene sequence: CDR1 SGHRS, CDR2 YFSETQ. V lost 1 base to trimming and J lost 1 base, with 14 bases between them. There are 16 residues in the CDR3. The CDR3 region is CASSLYAGQANTEAFF. The CDR3 DNA reads TGCGCCAGCAGCTTGTACGCAGGGCAGGCGAACACTGAAGCTTTCTTT.

V and J are TRBV18 and TRBJ1-5; D possibly corresponds to TRBD1 (6 bases). This CDR3 has 15 residues. Germline V gene lookup returns CDR1 KGHSH and CDR2 LQKENI. Between the trimmed V and J ends, which lost 6 bases and 2 bases, there was a span of 14 bases. For the CDR3, the DNA is TGTGCCAGCTCCTTAAAAGGGGGACGCAATCAGCCCCAGCATTTT. It is translated as CASSLKGGRNQPQHF.